The rows below give T cell receptor beta chains drawn from one sample of a study of blood T cell repertoires in COVID-19. The assay was immunoSEQ multiplex PCR, and TCRdb's table has in-frame clones only and misses some. The repertoire has fewer than 150,000 clones, roughly nine tenths of them found once; the top ten carry about 8%. The specimen sequenced was peripheral blood. The receptors were sampled from a man in his sixties or seventies who had recovered from COVID-19. CDR3s include the opening cysteine and the closing phenylalanine or tryptophan. A D gene is named only where the DNA matches it firmly.

D | J | V | CDR3
. | TRBJ2-4 | TRBV28 | CASSLPGVAKNIQYF
TRBD1 | TRBJ2-6 | TRBV4-3 | CASSLRSGGAWFGANVLTF
. | TRBJ2-7 | TRBV6-5 | CASSQDSYKQYF
. | TRBJ2-5 | TRBV6-5 | CACRRTAPTKTQYF
. | TRBJ1-2 | TRBV11-2 | CASSPLAGIDGYTF
. | TRBJ2-7 | TRBV6-5 | CASQGGPYEQYF
. | TRBJ1-1 | TRBV2 | CASSTQGLNTEAFF
. | TRBJ1-2 | TRBV19 | CASSTEEGLNYGYTF
. | TRBJ1-1 | TRBV11-1 | CASSVTLGGEAFF
TRBD2 | TRBJ2-3 | TRBV5-1 | CASRPLERELGDTQYF